This TCR beta chain was recorded in a study of shared clonotypes between healthy human individuals. Whole-study results and caveats: How much donors shared clonotypes was expected to be affected by sequencing depth.

Both subsets, CD45RA+ naive and CD45RA-negative memory, were split from the CD4+ cells. Turning to this clone: Antigen: not known.

The test was conducted at deep level. Produced via immunoSEQ multiplex PCR; TCRdb's table is partial and in-frame only. The sample has approximately 1.5 million clones, approximately 98% seen once; the top ten hold about 0.4%. Sequencing used naive CD4+ T cells sorted from blood. The sample's subset: CD45RA+ positively selected. This TCR was sampled from a man aged 25-45 years in good health.

The CDR3: CASSDPTAISGANVLTF. The DNA for the CDR3 is TGTGCCAGCAGTGACCCGACAGCTATCTCTGGGGCCAACGTCCTGACTTTC. This chain links TRBV6-4 with TRBJ2-6; tentative D call: TRBD1 (5 bases). The germline gives CDR1 MRHNA, CDR2 SNTAGT. This CDR3 spans 17 amino acids. Trimming removed 2 bases from V and 0 bases from J, with 11 bases in between.